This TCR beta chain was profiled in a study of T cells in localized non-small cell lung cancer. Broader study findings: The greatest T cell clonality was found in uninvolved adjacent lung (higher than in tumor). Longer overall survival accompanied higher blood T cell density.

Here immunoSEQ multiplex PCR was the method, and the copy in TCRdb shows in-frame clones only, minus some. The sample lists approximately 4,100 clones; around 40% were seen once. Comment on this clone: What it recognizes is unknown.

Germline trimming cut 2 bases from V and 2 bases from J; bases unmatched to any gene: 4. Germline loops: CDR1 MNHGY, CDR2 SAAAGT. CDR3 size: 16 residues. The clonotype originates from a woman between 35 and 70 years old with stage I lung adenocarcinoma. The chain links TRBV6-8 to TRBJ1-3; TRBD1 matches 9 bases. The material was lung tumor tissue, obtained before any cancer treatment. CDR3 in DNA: TGTGCCAGCAGTTACGGACAGGGGTTTGCTGGAAACACCATATATTTT. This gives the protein CASSYGQGFAGNTIYF.